These 11 T cell receptor beta chains originate from one sample sequenced in a study of cytomegalovirus exposure and HLA in healthy donors. It was with 60 Vbeta and 13 Jbeta primers that the PCR ran. Libraries were prepared by immunoSEQ multiplex PCR; TCRdb keeps only in-frame clonotypes and omits some of them. The sample has around 150,000 clones, about 70% seen once; the top ten hold roughly 2%. The sample was PBMCs. Receptors originate from a woman aged 40 to 49 in good health and CMV-seronegative.

This sequence joins TRBV6-5 and TRBJ1-4; weak D call: TRBD1 (6 bases). The CDR3 is made up of 15 amino acids. The V end lost 2 bases, the J end lost 7 bases, and 14 bases lay between the germline ends. CDR1 and CDR2 (germline): MNHEY, SVGAGI. The CDR3 region has the DNA TGTGCCAGCAGTTACCGTGGGGGGGGCGGTGAAAAACTGTTTTTT. The encoded protein is CASSYRGGGGEKLFF.

This clone was counted once. This chain uses TRBV7-9 with TRBJ2-1; 7 nucleotides align to TRBD1. The V and J ends lost 6 bases and 4 bases, in that order; junction bases with no gene match: 15. This CDR3 is built from 17 residues. CDR1 and CDR2 (germline): SEHNR, FQNEAQ (reference sequence). The CDR3 here is CASRPTTGKSEYNEQFF. In DNA, the CDR3 is TGTGCCAGCAGGCCGACGACAGGGAAGTCGGAATACAATGAGCAGTTCTTC.

The chain employs TRBV19 and TRBJ2-7; 7 bases map to TRBD2. V gave up 7 bases and J gave up 3 bases; unmatched junction bases: 12. CDR1 is LNHDA, CDR2 SQIVND, per germline (reference sequence). The CDR3 covers 15 residues. DNA of the CDR3: TGTGCCAGTAACCGGGAGGCCGGGACGGACTACGAGCAGTACTTC. This encodes CASNREAGTDYEQYF.

V and J are TRBV2 and TRBJ2-3; 11 bases are shared with TRBD2. CDR3 length: 16 residues. Trimming cost V 5 bases and J 8 bases; bases outside gene matches: 12. Germline V gene sequence: CDR1 SNHLY, CDR2 FYNNEI. CDR3 DNA sequence: TGTGCCAGCAGTTGGACTAGCGGGTTACTAGCGGGTACGCAGTATTTT. This encodes CASSWTSGLLAGTQYF.

This chain links TRBV11-2 with TRBJ2-1; 8 bases match TRBD2. V gave up 5 bases and J gave up 2 bases; unmatched junction bases: 11. The CDR3 spans 17 residues. The germline gives CDR1 SGHAT, CDR2 FQNNGV. The CDR3 coding sequence is TGTGCCAGCAGCGCGCGCGGGGGGTTGGCAGCCTACAATGAGCAGTTCTTC. Its translation: CASSARGGLAAYNEQFF.

V and J are TRBV27 and TRBJ2-7; D uncertain. Germline loops: CDR1 MNHEY, CDR2 SMNVEV (reference sequence). Trimming removed 2 bases from V and 7 bases from J, with 21 bases in between. There are 16 residues in the CDR3. The CDR3 nucleotides are TGTGCCAGCAGTTTAGAGTCGGGTCGGAATCTACGGGAGCAGTACTTC. Translation gives CASSLESGRNLREQYF.

This sequence joins TRBV30 and TRBJ2-1; D is unresolved. Trimming stripped 0 bases from V and 5 bases from J, with 17 bases between. Germline V CDR1 and CDR2: GTSNPN, SVGIG (reference sequence). CDR3 length equals 16 residues. The CDR3 sequence: CAWSVLRLVVNNEQFF. The CDR3 DNA sequence: TGTGCCTGGAGTGTACTGCGGCTAGTTGTGAACAATGAGCAGTTCTTC.

The gene calls are TRBV10-1 and TRBJ1-1; a possible D gene is TRBD1 (5 bases). CDR1 WNHNN and CDR2 SYGVQD come from the germline V gene (reference sequence). The CDR3 is 13 amino acids. V gave up 5 bases and J gave up 1 base, with 8 bases separating them. The CDR3 spells CASSTGWNTEAFF. The CDR3 bases are TGCGCCAGCAGTACAGGATGGAACACTGAAGCTTTCTTT.

This chain uses TRBV10-3 with TRBJ1-2; 7 bases fit TRBD1. The J segment lost 1 base and the V segment lost 4 bases, leaving 6 bases of the junction unmatched. There are 15 residues in the CDR3. CDR1 and CDR2 (germline): ENHRY, SYGVKD. The CDR3 DNA is TGTGCCATCAGTGCGATGACAGGGATTAACTATGGCTACACCTTC. Its translation: CAISAMTGINYGYTF.

As to this clone: One end of the junction does not line up with germline, which may come from a read error. The chain joins TRBV7-9 to TRBJ2-1; D is possibly TRBD2 (6 bases). The CDR3 has 15 amino acids. Germline values: CDR1 SEHNR, CDR2 FQNEAQ (reference sequence). CDR3 sequence reads: CSSSLGGAGINEQFF. The CDR3 DNA is TGTTCCAGCAGCTTAGGAGGGGCGGGGATCAATGAGCAGTTCTTC.

The chain couples TRBV28 to TRBJ2-7, with a weak D call TRBD2 (5 bases). Germline values: CDR1 MDHEN, CDR2 SYDVKM. CDR3 length equals 14 residues. Trimming stripped 6 bases from V and 3 bases from J, with 15 bases between. CDR3 nucleotides: TGTGCCAGCAGAGCCGCAGAGGGTATCTACGAGCAGTACTTC. It specifies CASRAAEGIYEQYF.